Shown below are 25 T cell receptor beta chains from a single sample sequenced in a study of patients and donors after allogeneic stem cell transplantation. Each CDR3 protein is one row after TCRdb ran MiXCR on the RT-PCR reads. The sample contains under 200,000 distinct CDR3 sequences, approximately 28% of which appear only once. The sample was blood, either unsorted or a sorted T cell fraction (not recorded which). The receptors stem from a human donor who was either an allogeneic HSCT recipient or a stem cell or donor lymphocyte infusion donor (not recorded which). It is not recorded whose cells these are; they may come from a transplant donor.

At least ten counts were recorded for this clonotype. V and J are TRBV5-1 and TRBJ1-1, with no clear D. This CDR3 is 12 amino acids long. V was shortened by 4 bases and J by 5 bases, with 9 bases between the two germline ends. Germline CDR1 reads SGHRS; CDR2 reads YFSETQ. The CDR3 loop is CASSRGWTEAFF. DNA of the CDR3: TGCGCCAGCAGCCGTGGATGGACTGAAGCTTTCTTT.

V is TRBV4-2 and J is TRBJ2-1; TRBD2 aligns across 9 bases. Germline CDR1 and CDR2: LGHNA and YNFKEQ. The CDR3 covers 13 residues. With 3 bases clipped from V and 15 bases from J, the junction kept 9 bases outside the gene matches. The DNA of the CDR3 is TGTGCCAGCAGCCATGATAGCGGGAGAGGGCCGTTCTTC. Translation gives CASSHDSGRGPFF.

There are a few counts of this clonotype. The chain has TRBV6-6 and TRBJ2-5, with D unclear. The CDR3 extends over 11 amino acids. CDR1 and CDR2 from the germline V gene are MNHNY and SVGAGI (reference sequence). The germline V and J ends were trimmed by 2 bases and 4 bases, with 2 bases remaining between them. The CDR3 sequence: CASSYRETQYF. CDR3 in DNA: TGTGCCAGCAGTTACCGAGAGACCCAGTACTTC.

In this sample, this clonotype turned up a few times. V is TRBV12-3 or TRBV12-4 and J is TRBJ2-2; D ambiguous. V was pared by 7 bases and J by 2 bases, with 17 bases between. This CDR3 region has 16 residues. CDR3 in DNA: TGTGCCAGCAAACTTGACTCGCCCTTAAACACCGGGGAGCTGTTTTTT. The encoded protein is CASKLDSPLNTGELFF.

The chain recombines TRBV20-1 with TRBJ2-1, with TRBD2 matching 7 bases. V was pared by 6 bases and J by 6 bases, with 5 bases of the junction left unmatched. The CDR3 length is 12 residues. Germline CDR1 reads DFQATT; CDR2 reads SNEGSKA (reference sequence). The CDR3 bases are TGCAGTGCCCGCAGGACTAGCAATGAGCAGTTCTTC. Encoded protein: CSARRTSNEQFF.

This clonotype was counted between two and nine times. The chain couples TRBV3-1 to TRBJ1-1; D perhaps matches TRBD1 (6 bases). Germline lookup yields CDR1 LGHDT and CDR2 YNNKEL (reference sequence). The CDR3 is 17 residues long. V dropped 0 bases and J dropped 0 bases, with 14 bases sitting between them. CDR3: CASSQESRTVMNTEAFF. The CDR3 DNA reads as TGTGCCAGCAGCCAAGAATCACGGACAGTAATGAACACTGAAGCTTTCTTT.

This clonotype was observed a few times. This rearrangement joins TRBV7-2 to TRBJ1-5; D is uncertain. This CDR3 is 13 amino acids long. CDR1 SGHTA and CDR2 FQGNSA come from the germline V gene. V was cut by 3 bases and J by 4 bases, with 7 bases left in between. Here the CDR3 DNA reads TGTGCCAGCAGCTTGTTGTCGAATCAGCCCCAGCATTTT. Amino acid sequence: CASSLLSNQPQHF.

This chain uses TRBV10-3 with TRBJ2-6; unclear D gene. The germline V gene encodes CDR1 ENHRY and CDR2 SYGVKD. The CDR3 extends over 14 amino acids. Trimming left V 5 bases short and J 0 bases short, with 5 bases between. CDR3 residues: CAISPTSGANVLTF. The CDR3 nucleotides are TGTGCCATCAGTCCAACCTCTGGGGCCAACGTCCTGACTTTC.

This clonotype was seen a handful of times. The chain employs TRBV7-6 and TRBJ2-3; D ambiguous. Trimming took off 5 bases at V and 0 bases at J, with 9 bases between the two ends. This CDR3 is built from 14 residues. Germline V gene lookup returns CDR1 SGHVS and CDR2 FNYEAQ. The DNA of the CDR3 is TGTGCCAGCAGCCAAGTTGCTAGCACAGATACGCAGTATTTT. It codes for CASSQVASTDTQYF.

Only a few counts were recorded for this clonotype. A much more abundant neighbour one base away suggests this may be a read error. The V call is TRBV14, the J call TRBJ1-1, with D hard to call. Germline values: CDR1 SGHDN, CDR2 FVKESK. The CDR3 contains 11 residues. V dropped 2 bases and J dropped 5 bases, with 3 bases sitting between them. Here the CDR3 reads CASSQHTEAFF. DNA for the CDR3: TGTGCCAGCAGCCAACATACTGAAGCTTTCTTT. The whole variable domain, filled in from reference TRBV14 and TRBJ1-1, reads EAGVTQFPSHSVIEKGQTVTLRCDPISGHDNLYWYRRVMGKEIKFLLHFVKESKQDESGMPNNRFLAERTGGTYSTLKVQPAELEDSGVYFCASSQHTEAFFGQGTRLTVV.

This clonotype was counted a few times. This rearrangement joins TRBV6-2 or TRBV6-3 to TRBJ1-5; TRBD1 matches 7 bases. The germline V gene encodes CDR1 MNHEY and CDR2 SVGEGT. The CDR3 has 13 residues. Trimming cost V 10 bases and J 7 bases; bases outside gene matches: 10. The DNA of the CDR3 is TGTGCCAAGGGGGCCAGGGGAGGACAGCCCCAGCATTTT. It yields the protein CAKGARGGQPQHF.

The chain couples TRBV29-1 to TRBJ2-5; D is perhaps TRBD1 (5 bases). Germline V gene sequence: CDR1 SQVTM, CDR2 ANQGSEA. There are 14 residues in the CDR3. With 7 bases removed from V and 2 bases from J, the gap between germline ends came to 17 bases. The CDR3 coding sequence is TGCAGCGCCCCTAGGGGATCCGGGCAAGAGACCCAGTACTTC. Translation gives CSAPRGSGQETQYF.

This clonotype was seen more than once but under ten times. The rearrangement uses TRBV29-1 and TRBJ1-1; possible D gene TRBD1, 5 bases. The CDR3 spans 13 residues. Germline CDR1 reads SQVTM; CDR2 reads ANQGSEA. V lost 4 bases and J 0 bases, leaving 9 bases between the germline ends. The CDR3 bases are TGCAGCGTTGGGGGCAGAATGAACACTGAAGCTTTCTTT. Its translation: CSVGGRMNTEAFF.

This clonotype has a handful of counts. CDR3 nucleotides: TGTGCCAGCAGTTACTCGGGTCTATCCCGGGGACCCTCTAGCACAGATACGCAGTATTTT. This translates into CASSYSGLSRGPSSTDTQYF. The genes are TRBV6-2 or TRBV6-3 and TRBJ2-3; the D gene could be TRBD1 or TRBD2 (5 bases each). The CDR3 has 20 residues. The germline gives CDR1 MNHEY, CDR2 SVGEGT. V dropped 0 bases and J dropped 0 bases, with 22 bases sitting between them.

Concerning this clonotype itself: The conserved phenylalanine or tryptophan normally closing the CDR3 is absent here, so this likely arose from a read error. This chain joins TRBV29-1 and TRBJ2-7; tentative D call: TRBD1 (6 bases). This CDR3 comprises 14 residues. Germline CDR1 SQVTM, CDR2 ANQGSEA. With 4 bases removed from V and 3 bases from J, the gap between germline ends came to 16 bases. The CDR3 DNA reads TGCAGCGTTGGACCCGGGCAGGGGCTCTACGAGCAGTACTCC. Translation: CSVGPGQGLYEQYS.

The chain couples TRBV7-9 to TRBJ1-6; D call uncertain. Germline values: CDR1 SEHNR, CDR2 FQNEAQ (reference sequence). The CDR3 sequence is 16 residues long. V shed 2 bases and J shed 6 bases, with 14 bases lying between them. The CDR3 here is CASSLWQGDGNSPLHF. For the CDR3, the DNA is TGTGCCAGCAGCTTATGGCAAGGCGATGGTAATTCACCCCTCCACTTT.

CDR3 in DNA: TGCAGTGCTAGAGACCGGACTAGCGGTCCCTACGAGCAGTACTTC. It specifies CSARDRTSGPYEQYF. This chain links TRBV20-1 with TRBJ2-7; 10 bases fit TRBD2. Germline trimming cut 0 bases from V and 2 bases from J; bases unmatched to any gene: 4. The length of the CDR3 is 15 residues. Germline lookup yields CDR1 DFQATT and CDR2 SNEGSKA (reference sequence).

The CDR3 is CASSWTLGNEQFF. The DNA of the CDR3 is TGTGCCAGCAGTTGGACACTAGGCAATGAGCAGTTCTTC. V is TRBV6-2 or TRBV6-3 and J is TRBJ2-1; D is tentatively TRBD1 or TRBD2 (5 bases each). V lost 4 bases, J lost 6 bases, and 10 bases lay in between. Per germline, CDR1 MNHEY and CDR2 SVGEGT. CDR3 length equals 13 residues.

The chain uses TRBV7-2 and TRBJ1-5; 7 nucleotides align to TRBD1. The J segment lost 6 bases and the V segment lost 1 base, leaving 6 bases of the junction unmatched. This CDR3 comprises 15 residues. From germline, CDR1 is SGHTA and CDR2 FQGNSA. CDR3 bases: TGTGCCAGCAGCTTAGTATCAGGGGGGGCTCAGCCCCAGCATTTT. Residues: CASSLVSGGAQPQHF.

This chain uses TRBV5-1 with TRBJ2-7; 11 bases align to TRBD2. Germline CDR1 and CDR2: SGHRS and YFSETQ. V lost 7 bases to trimming and J lost 0 bases; unmatched junction nucleotides: 6. The CDR3 totals 15 residues. CDR3 sequence: CASFITSGSSYEQYF. The CDR3, as DNA: TGCGCCAGCTTCATCACTAGCGGGAGCTCCTACGAGCAGTACTTC.

The chain combines TRBV4-3 with TRBJ2-7, with TRBD2 identical over 9 bases. CDR3 length: 16 residues. Germline CDR1 LGHNA, CDR2 YSLEER. V lost 4 bases and J lost 5; bases outside the gene matches: 12. The CDR3 bases are TGCGCCAGCAGCCCATTAGCGGGAGTCGGGTGGAACGAGCAGTACTTC. The encoded protein is CASSPLAGVGWNEQYF.

V and J are TRBV6-5 and TRBJ2-7; D may be TRBD2 (5 bases). From germline, CDR1 is MNHEY and CDR2 SVGAGI. CDR3 size: 16 residues. Trimming shortened V by 0 bases and J by 0 bases, and 12 bases separated the two germline ends. This CDR3 is CASSYSPGVGSYEQYF. CDR3 nucleotide sequence: TGTGCCAGCAGTTACTCGCCCGGGGTCGGCTCCTACGAGCAGTACTTC.

In its sample, this clonotype was seen many times. The CDR3, as DNA: TGTGCCAGCAGTTTAGGGCCAGGATGGTATGGCTACACCTTC. This encodes CASSLGPGWYGYTF. V is TRBV12-3 or TRBV12-4 and J is TRBJ1-2; D ambiguous. The CDR3 contains 14 residues. Deletions cut 1 base from V and 5 bases from J, with 11 bases between.

This clonotype was seen a few times. This sequence joins TRBV7-9 and TRBJ1-1; D gene ambiguous. V was shortened by 0 bases and J by 6 bases, with 5 bases between the two germline ends. The CDR3 covers 12 residues. Germline V gene data show CDR1 as SEHNR and CDR2 as FQNEAQ (reference sequence). The CDR3 bases are TGTGCCAGCAGCTTAGCGCGCCCTGAAGCTTTCTTT. Protein: CASSLARPEAFF. Looking up the rest from reference TRBV7-9 and TRBJ1-1 gives the full variable domain: DTGVSQNPRHKITKRGQNVTFRCDPISEHNRLYWYRQTLGQGPEFLTYFQNEAQLEKSRLLSDRFSAERPKGSFSTLEIQRTEQGDSAMYLCASSLARPEAFFGQGTRLTVV.

This clonotype was detected a few times. The chain combines TRBV4-3 with TRBJ1-2; 10 positions agree with TRBD1. Germline loops: CDR1 LGHNA, CDR2 YSLEER. The CDR3 contains 15 residues. Trimming at V came to 4 bases and at J to 3 bases, leaving 5 bases not matched to a gene. CDR3 protein: CASSPGDRGHYGYTF. CDR3 nucleotides: TGCGCCAGCAGCCCAGGGGACAGGGGCCACTATGGCTACACCTTC.